One sample yielded the 22 T cell receptor beta chains listed below, sequenced in a study of T cells in Graves' hyperthyroidism and ophthalmopathy. Amplification yielded TCR beta CDR3 regions, with RNA transcripts as the source. First-round RT-PCR targeting the TCR CDR3 was performed with the HTBI primer set. TCRdb itself ran the multiplex PCR reads through MiXCR, one entry per CDR3 protein. The sample has 450,000 to 700,000 distinct CDR3 sequences; 46% are singletons. Sequencing used peripheral blood or thyroid tissue (not recorded which). The receptor set was obtained from a woman aged 18-35 years with Graves' hyperthyroidism.

This clonotype was recorded many times. This sequence joins TRBV7-9 and TRBJ1-2; D is unresolved. Germline assignment: CDR1 SEHNR and CDR2 FQNEAQ (reference sequence). Trimming took 1 base from V and 3 from J, leaving 12 bases between them. This CDR3 comprises 15 residues. CDR3 sequence reads: CASSLEGTPHYGYTF. Written as DNA, the CDR3 is TGTGCCAGCAGCTTAGAGGGAACCCCCCACTATGGCTACACCTTC.

This chain uses TRBV29-1 with TRBJ1-2; 10 bases are a match to TRBD1. CDR1 and CDR2 from the germline V gene are SQVTM and ANQGSEA. The CDR3 consists of 14 residues. After removal of 6 bases from V and 0 bases from J, the junction contained 4 bases not matched to a gene. CDR3 residues: CSVLGQGANYGYTF. The CDR3 DNA reads as TGCAGCGTCCTCGGACAGGGGGCTAACTATGGCTACACCTTC.

This clonotype was found many times. V is TRBV7-9 and J is TRBJ2-5; 8 nucleotides match TRBD1. V lost 6 bases, J lost 4 bases, and 10 bases stayed unmatched. From germline, CDR1 is SEHNR and CDR2 FQNEAQ (reference sequence). CDR3 size: 15 residues. The CDR3 region has the DNA TGTGCCAGCAGTTCGGACAGGGTTTCGGTAGAGACCCAGTACTTC. This translates into CASSSDRVSVETQYF.

This chain connects TRBV20-1 to TRBJ2-1; 8 bases agree with TRBD2. CDR1 is DFQATT and CDR2 is SNEGSKA in the germline V gene (reference sequence). This CDR3 region has 14 residues. CDR3 coding DNA: TGCAGCCACATCGGGACTAGAGCCTACAATGAGCAGTTCTTC. Translation: CSHIGTRAYNEQFF.

This clonotype occurred many times. J is TRBJ2-2 and V is TRBV24-1, with TRBD2 matching 7 bases. This CDR3 region has 13 residues. Germline values: CDR1 KGHDR, CDR2 SFDVKD. The V gene end was trimmed by 8 bases and the J gene end by 2 bases; junction bases not matched to a gene: 1. CDR3 nucleotides: TGTGCCACCAAGACTAGCAACACCGGGGAGCTGTTTTTT. Translated, it gives CATKTSNTGELFF.

The chain uses TRBV7-3 and TRBJ1-6; no clear D gene. The germline CDR1 and CDR2 sequences are SGHTA and FQGTGA. This CDR3 is built from 13 residues. With 0 bases removed from V and 7 bases from J, the gap between germline ends came to 4 bases. CDR3 region: CASSLTSNSPLHF. The CDR3 bases are TGTGCCAGCAGCTTAACTTCGAATTCACCCCTCCACTTT.

This clonotype occurred many times. The V gene is TRBV2, the J gene TRBJ2-2; TRBD1 matches 8 bases. Germline-derived CDR1 and CDR2 are SNHLY and FYNNEI. CDR3 length: 15 residues. V lost 3 bases and J lost 5; bases outside the gene matches: 5. CDR3: CASSDQGQVTGELFF. CDR3 nucleotide sequence: TGTGCCAGCAGTGATCAGGGACAGGTGACCGGGGAGCTGTTTTTT.

At least ten counts were recorded for this clonotype. This chain uses TRBV7-2 with TRBJ2-7, with D perhaps TRBD2 (6 bases). The V gene lost 8 bases and the J gene lost 3 bases, with 23 bases spanning the gap. Germline V CDR1 and CDR2: SGHTA, FQGNSA. The CDR3 is 16 amino acids. The CDR3 bases are TGTGCCAGCGGGGACTCACAGATGGGTAGCTACTACGAGCAGTACTTC. This codes for CASGDSQMGSYYEQYF.

This clonotype was seen many times. The gene calls are TRBV6-5 and TRBJ2-6; D not certain. V was trimmed by 6 bases and J by 0 bases, leaving 9 bases between them. Germline V gene sequence: CDR1 MNHEY, CDR2 SVGAGI. This CDR3 is built from 15 residues. The DNA of the CDR3 is TGTGCCAGCAGCGCGATCCCCTCTGGGGCCAACGTCCTGACTTTC. It codes for CASSAIPSGANVLTF.

The V gene is TRBV29-1, the J gene TRBJ1-5, with 8 bases aligning to TRBD1. The CDR3 is 13 amino acids. Germline values: CDR1 SQVTM, CDR2 ANQGSEA. J lost 7 bases, V lost 6 bases, and 8 bases had no gene match. In nucleotides, the CDR3 is TGCAGCGTGGGGACAGGTGATGAGCAGCCCCAGCATTTT. It is translated as CSVGTGDEQPQHF.

Worth noting for this clonotype: This sequence may be a read error, since a much larger clone differs from it by one base. The gene calls are TRBV10-3 and TRBJ1-1, with D perhaps TRBD1 (5 bases). The CDR3 has 15 amino acids. CDR1 is ENHRY and CDR2 is SYGVKD in the germline V gene. The chain's CDR3 is CATSESGGMNTEAFF. CDR3 in DNA: TGTGCCACCAGTGAGAGTGGGGGGATGAACACTGAAGCTTTCTTT.

V gene TRBV29-1 combines with J gene TRBJ1-5; D might be TRBD1 (6 bases). V shed 8 bases and J shed 4 bases, with 12 bases lying between them. This CDR3 is built from 12 residues. CDR1 and CDR2 (germline): SQVTM, ANQGSEA. The CDR3 loop reads CSQNRVNQPQHF. DNA of the CDR3: TGCAGCCAAAACAGGGTTAATCAGCCCCAGCATTTT.

This clonotype has at least ten counts. The CDR3 loop reads CASSSQRTRGETQYF. The CDR3 nucleotides are TGTGCCAGCAGCTCCCAGAGGACTAGGGGAGAGACCCAGTACTTC. V gene TRBV7-8 combines with J gene TRBJ2-5, with 7 bases that match TRBD2. J was trimmed by 4 bases and V by 4 bases; bases with no gene match: 9. The CDR3 consists of 15 residues. Germline values: CDR1 SGHVS, CDR2 FQNEAQ.

This clonotype occurred many times. This sequence joins TRBV5-1 and TRBJ2-6; a weak D match, TRBD2 (5 bases). Trimming cost V 0 bases and J 4 bases, with 14 bases left between them. The CDR3 runs 17 residues. From germline, CDR1 is SGHRS and CDR2 YFSETQ. This CDR3 is CASSLGSVEGGANVLTF. CDR3 in DNA: TGCGCCAGCAGCTTGGGTTCGGTAGAGGGCGGGGCCAACGTCCTGACTTTC.

The chain couples TRBV11-2 to TRBJ2-1; D is unclear. Between the trimmed V and J ends, which lost 2 bases and 9 bases, there was a span of 11 bases. This CDR3 comprises 13 residues. The V gene's germline CDR1 is SGHAT and CDR2 FQNNGV. DNA of the CDR3: TGTGCCAGCAGCTTAATTAGGCTCGGTGAGCAGTTCTTC. Translating it yields CASSLIRLGEQFF.

V usage is TRBV20-1 and J usage is TRBJ1-1; 9 positions agree with TRBD1. Germline CDR1 reads DFQATT; CDR2 reads SNEGSKA (reference sequence). The J segment lost 5 bases and the V segment lost 6 bases, leaving 7 bases of the junction unmatched. CDR3 length: 13 residues. CDR3 coding DNA: TGCAGTGCCTCCGGGACAGGGAGAACTGAAGCTTTCTTT. This sequence encodes CSASGTGRTEAFF.

This clonotype was observed a few times. DNA for the CDR3: TGTGCCAGCAGCCATGTCGGGACAGGGGGTACTGAAGCTTTCTTT. It encodes CASSHVGTGGTEAFF. V and J are TRBV4-2 and TRBJ1-1, with TRBD1 identical over 11 bases. The CDR3 is 15 residues long. V was pared by 3 bases and J by 5 bases, with 5 bases of the junction left unmatched. In germline, CDR1 is LGHNA, CDR2 YNFKEQ.

The chain links TRBV7-2 to TRBJ2-5, with TRBD2 as a possible D gene (5 bases). Trimming removed 5 bases at V and 5 bases at J, with 18 bases between. This CDR3 has 15 amino acids. The germline gives CDR1 SGHTA, CDR2 FQGNSA. For the CDR3, the DNA is TGTGCCAGCAGCGCCCACCTGACGGGAAAGGAGACCCAGTACTTC. Its protein product is CASSAHLTGKETQYF.

The genes are TRBV6-1 and TRBJ1-5; possible D gene TRBD1, 5 bases. This CDR3 contains 14 residues. The germline CDR1 and CDR2 sequences are MNHNS and SASEGT. The V end was cut by 6 bases, the J end by 4 bases, with 13 bases between. CDR3 sequence: CASRPGGGNQPQHF. The CDR3 DNA reads TGTGCCAGCAGGCCGGGGGGGGGGAATCAGCCCCAGCATTTT.

A remark on this clonotype: A much larger clone is a single base away; this may be a read error. The chain is built from TRBV12-3 or TRBV12-4 and TRBJ2-2, with D possibly TRBD1 on 6 matching bases. The V gene lost 7 bases and the J gene lost 4 bases, with 13 bases spanning the gap. The CDR3 has 14 amino acids. The CDR3 spells CASISPTGTGELFF. The CDR3 DNA reads as TGTGCCAGCATCAGTCCGACAGGCACCGGGGAGCTGTTTTTT.

This clonotype was observed a few times. This chain uses TRBV29-1 with TRBJ2-5; TRBD1 matches at 9 bases. The CDR3 consists of 13 residues. J was trimmed by 5 bases and V by 6 bases; bases with no gene match: 7. In germline, CDR1 is SQVTM, CDR2 ANQGSEA. Here the CDR3 DNA reads TGCAGCGTCAGGACAGGGGATGGGGAGACCCAGTACTTC. Its protein is CSVRTGDGETQYF.

This clonotype was observed a handful of times. The chain employs TRBV3-1 and TRBJ1-5, with D perhaps TRBD1 (5 bases). V was trimmed by 0 bases and J by 1 base, leaving 13 bases between them. This CDR3 is 17 amino acids long. Germline V CDR1 and CDR2: LGHDT, YNNKEL (reference sequence). CDR3: CASSQDSRAGSNQPQHF. CDR3 DNA: TGTGCCAGCAGCCAAGATAGCAGGGCGGGAAGCAATCAGCCCCAGCATTTT. Full variable domain (rest looked up from reference TRBV3-1 and TRBJ1-5): DTAVSQTPKYLVTQMGNDKSIKCEQNLGHDTMYWYKQDSKKFLKIMFSYNNKELIINETVPNRFSPKSPDKAHLNLHINSLELGDSAVYFCASSQDSRAGSNQPQHFGDGTRLSIL.